The present T cell receptor beta chain was sequenced within a study of blood T cells in healthy people across ages. Whole-study findings and limits: Diversity estimated from one million T cells was considered an underestimate.

Using a J-beta primer mix together with a sample-barcoded 5' primer, a second PCR was run for about 7 to 12 cycles. A single record per CDR3 protein comes from TCRdb applying MiXCR to the 5' RACE reads. The sample shows 750,000 to 1,000,000 distinct CDR3 sequences, roughly 29% of them seen only once. This clonotype was picked up many times. Its target is unknown. Per germline, CDR1 MGHRA and CDR2 YSYEKL. Trimming at V came to 3 bases and at J to 10 bases, leaving 7 bases not matched to a gene. CDR3 size: 14 residues. Researchers collected about 9.7 milliliters of peripheral blood from every single donor. In addition, the sample was reused for a study of T cells of mothers and their children.

Material: blood. This chain joins TRBV4-1 and TRBJ2-1, with 9 positions matching TRBD1. The TCR sequence derives from a woman in her thirties or forties in good health. The CDR3 sequence is CASSQGTGIVEQFF. The CDR3 DNA reads as TGCGCCAGCAGCCAGGGGACAGGGATCGTGGAGCAGTTCTTC.